This note documents a single T cell receptor (beta chain) sequence. Original analysis: Reference gene primer amplification gave nucleated cell count estimates. Some clones are missing from TCRdb's copy, which holds only in-frame ones; the method was immunoSEQ multiplex PCR. That table furnishes V, J and clone size, whereas the DNA furnished D and trimming. Among just over 250,000 clones listed, more than 75% were seen once. This entry belongs to a study of blood T cell repertoires in COVID-19. Overall study context: T cells, B-cell-depleted T cells, or PBMCs provided the cDNA or gDNA that served as material.

The CDR3 is made up of 14 amino acids. V lost 2 bases, J lost 3 bases, and 2 bases stayed unmatched. Looked up from germline, CDR1 is SNHLY and CDR2 is FYNNEI. The V and J genes are TRBV2 and TRBJ1-2; 8 bases agree with TRBD1. What was sequenced was peripheral blood. This receptor was taken from a woman in her forties or fifties with acute or convalescent COVID-19. In nucleotides, the CDR3 is TGTGCCAGCAGTGAACTGACAGGGGACTATGGCTACACCTTC. Its protein is CASSELTGDYGYTF.